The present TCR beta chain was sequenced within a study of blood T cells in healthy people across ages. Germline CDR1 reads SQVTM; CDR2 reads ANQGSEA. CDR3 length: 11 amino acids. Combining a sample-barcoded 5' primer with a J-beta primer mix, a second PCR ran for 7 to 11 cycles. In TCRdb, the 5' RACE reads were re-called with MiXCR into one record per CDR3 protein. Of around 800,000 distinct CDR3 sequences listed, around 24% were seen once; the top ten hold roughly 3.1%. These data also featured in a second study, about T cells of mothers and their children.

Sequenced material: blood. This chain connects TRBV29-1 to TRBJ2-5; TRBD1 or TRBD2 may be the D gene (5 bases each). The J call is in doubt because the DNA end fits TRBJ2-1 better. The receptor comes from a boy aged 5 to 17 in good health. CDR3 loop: CSVGTGNEQFF. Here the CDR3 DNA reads TGCAGCGTGGGGACGGGGAATGAGCAGTTCTTC.